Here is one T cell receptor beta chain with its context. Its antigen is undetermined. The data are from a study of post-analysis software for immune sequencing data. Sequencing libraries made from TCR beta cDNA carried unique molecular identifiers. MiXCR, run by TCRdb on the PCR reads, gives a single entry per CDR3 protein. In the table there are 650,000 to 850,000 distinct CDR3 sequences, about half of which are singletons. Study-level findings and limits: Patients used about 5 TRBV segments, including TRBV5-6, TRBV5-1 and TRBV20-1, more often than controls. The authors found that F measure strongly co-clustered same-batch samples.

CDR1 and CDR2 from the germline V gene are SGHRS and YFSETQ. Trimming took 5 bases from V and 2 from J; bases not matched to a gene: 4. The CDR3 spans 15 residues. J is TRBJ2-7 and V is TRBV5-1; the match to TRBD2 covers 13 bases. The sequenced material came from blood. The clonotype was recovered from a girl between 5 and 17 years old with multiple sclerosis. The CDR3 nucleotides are TGCGCCAGCAGGTTGACTAGCGGGGGGACCTACGAGCAGTACTTC. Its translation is CASRLTSGGTYEQYF. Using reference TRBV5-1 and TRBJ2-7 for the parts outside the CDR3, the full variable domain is KAGVTQTPRYLIKTRGQQVTLSCSPISGHRSVSWYQQTPGQGLQFLFEYFSETQRNKGNFPGRFSGRQFSNSRSEMNVSTLELGDSALYLCASRLTSGGTYEQYFGPGTRLTVT.